Below are 30 T cell receptor beta chains sequenced from a single sample in a study of blood T cell repertoires in COVID-19 (dated by TCRdb to the early 2020s). Library preparation employed the immunoSEQ multiplex PCR assay. TCRdb took this table from immuneACCESS and kept in-frame rearrangements with V and J called. Such tables lack part of the clones; where checked against another copy, unresolved V genes explain under half of the gap, and the rest is unexplained. This sample is represented by some 330,000 clones; around 87% of them were singletons. Of the sample, approximately 4% is held by the ten largest clones. Sequencing was carried out using peripheral blood. These receptors were collected from a woman between 45 and 65 years old with active or convalescent COVID-19.

The rearrangement uses TRBV6-2 or TRBV6-3 and TRBJ1-1; 11 bases are shared with TRBD1. The CDR3 spans 17 residues. CDR1 and CDR2 (germline): MNHEY, SVGEGT. Unmatched junction bases numbered 15, after V lost 5 bases and J lost 7 bases. This CDR3 is CASSAPGQGVILDEAFF. The DNA for the CDR3 is TGTGCCAGCAGTGCTCCGGGACAGGGGGTAATTTTGGATGAAGCTTTCTTT.

The chain employs TRBV11-3 and TRBJ1-2, with a tentative D call TRBD1 (6 bases). Looked up from germline, CDR1 is SGHNT and CDR2 is YENEEA. Trimming took 4 bases from V and 2 from J, leaving 11 bases between them. CDR3 length equals 14 residues. The CDR3: CASSSRGQNYGYTF. The CDR3 DNA follows: TGTGCCAGCAGCTCCCGAGGACAGAACTATGGCTACACCTTC.

V is TRBV11-2 and J is TRBJ1-3; no clear D. Between the trimmed V and J ends, which lost 0 bases and 1 base, there was a span of 7 bases. This CDR3 has 15 amino acids. CDR1 and CDR2 (germline): SGHAT, FQNNGV. Written as DNA, the CDR3 is TGTGCCAGCAGCTTAGACGCAGGATCTGGAAACACCATATATTTT. It specifies CASSLDAGSGNTIYF.

The V gene is TRBV19, the J gene TRBJ2-4; a possible D gene is TRBD2 (5 bases). With 5 bases removed from V and 11 bases from J, the gap between germline ends came to 22 bases. The CDR3 loop spans 15 amino acids. Germline V CDR1 and CDR2: LNHDA, SQIVND (reference sequence). The CDR3 is CASSAKPGVPPVQYF. In DNA form, the CDR3 reads TGTGCCAGTAGTGCCAAGCCCGGGGTACCCCCAGTTCAGTACTTC. Supplemented by reference TRBV19 and TRBJ2-4, the full variable domain reads DGGITQSPKYLFRKEGQNVTLSCEQNLNHDAMYWYRQDPGQGLRLIYYSQIVNDFQKGDIAEGYSVSREKKESFPLTVTSAQKNPTAFYLCASSAKPGVPPVQYFGAGTRLSVL.

The rearrangement uses TRBV19 and TRBJ2-7, with TRBD2 matching 9 bases. CDR3 length: 14 residues. Germline V gives CDR1 LNHDA, CDR2 SQIVND (reference sequence). Trimming removed 1 base from V and 6 bases from J; junction bases left unmatched: 4. The CDR3 sequence: CASSIGGLAPEQYF. The CDR3 DNA reads as TGTGCCAGTAGTATAGGCGGACTAGCGCCCGAGCAGTACTTC.

This chain connects TRBV24-1 to TRBJ2-5, with 10 nucleotides matching TRBD2. Germline V gene data show CDR1 as KGHDR and CDR2 as SFDVKD. This CDR3 is built from 16 residues. Germline trimming cut 2 bases from V and 1 base from J; bases unmatched to any gene: 3. The CDR3 is CATSDSLAGGQETQYF. The CDR3, as DNA: TGTGCCACCAGTGATTCATTAGCGGGGGGCCAAGAGACCCAGTACTTC.

The gene calls are TRBV30 and TRBJ2-1, with TRBD2 matching 7 bases. V trimming: 2 bases; J trimming: 3 bases; junction bases outside the gene matches: 10. Germline V gives CDR1 GTSNPN, CDR2 SVGIG (reference sequence). The CDR3 is made up of 16 amino acids. The CDR3 nucleotides read TGTGCCTGGAGTCTAGGGGCGGGAGCAGGCTACAATGAGCAGTTCTTC. It yields the protein CAWSLGAGAGYNEQFF.

This chain links TRBV6-5 with TRBJ2-2, with 9 bases identical to TRBD1. CDR1 MNHEY and CDR2 SVGAGI come from the germline V gene. The V and J ends lost 5 bases and 4 bases, in that order; junction bases with no gene match: 5. The CDR3 has 15 amino acids. This CDR3 is CASSLQGAGTGELFF. The CDR3 DNA reads as TGTGCCAGCAGTCTACAGGGGGCCGGCACCGGGGAGCTGTTTTTT.

As concerns this clone: The same CDR3 can be traced to other DNA sequences in this sample. This chain uses TRBV7-8 with TRBJ2-2; D is possibly TRBD1 or TRBD2 (5 bases each). The germline V gene has CDR1 SGHVS and CDR2 FQNEAQ. Between the trimmed V and J ends, which lost 5 bases and 6 bases, there was a span of 7 bases. The CDR3 is 12 residues long. CDR3 sequence (DNA): TGTGCCAGCAGCCGGGGCCCCGGGGAGCTGTTTTTT. This codes for CASSRGPGELFF.

The V and J genes are TRBV7-2 and TRBJ2-5, with TRBD1 matching over 8 bases. Losses at the gene ends were 5 bases for V and 5 bases for J; bases not matched to a gene: 10. The CDR3 sequence is 15 residues long. Per germline, CDR1 SGHTA and CDR2 FQGNSA. This chain's CDR3 is CASSPRQGWGETQYF. DNA of the CDR3: TGTGCCAGCAGCCCAAGACAGGGGTGGGGGGAGACCCAGTACTTC.

This clone was detected once. V gene TRBV4-1 combines with J gene TRBJ2-7, with TRBD2 matching over 8 bases. The germline gives CDR1 MGHRA, CDR2 YSYEKL. This CDR3 is built from 16 residues. After removal of 0 bases from V and 3 bases from J, the junction contained 7 bases not matched to a gene. CDR3 sequence (DNA): TGCGCCAGCAGCCAAGAGCACTCGGGGGGGGGCTACGAGCAGTACTTC. Protein: CASSQEHSGGGYEQYF.

The genes are TRBV2 and TRBJ2-2; D is possibly TRBD2 (5 bases). Germline V CDR1 and CDR2: SNHLY, FYNNEI. The CDR3 is 15 residues long. The germline V and J ends were trimmed by 6 bases and 4 bases, with 15 bases remaining between them. CDR3 coding DNA: TGTGCCAGCAGCTACGGGGATCGGGGCACCGGGGAGCTGTTTTTT. Protein product: CASSYGDRGTGELFF.

The chain couples TRBV25-1 to TRBJ1-2, with D perhaps matching TRBD1 (5 bases). The germline gives CDR1 MGHDK, CDR2 SYGVNS. The CDR3 runs to 15 residues. V dropped 9 bases and J dropped 0 bases, with 17 bases sitting between them. CDR3 amino acids: CASSLGGGPNYGYTF. In nucleotides, the CDR3 is TGTGCCAGTAGCCTCGGGGGGGGTCCTAACTATGGCTACACCTTC.

This chain uses TRBV30 with TRBJ2-7; D is possibly TRBD2 (5 bases). Trimming left V 4 bases short and J 3 bases short, with 13 bases between. The CDR3 runs to 13 residues. Germline CDR1 and CDR2: GTSNPN and SVGIG (reference sequence). CDR3: CAWTFQGGYEQYF. As DNA, the CDR3 is TGTGCCTGGACCTTCCAAGGAGGCTACGAGCAGTACTTC.

This chain joins TRBV9 and TRBJ2-3, with TRBD2 matching 8 bases. The J segment lost 2 bases and the V segment lost 4 bases, leaving 12 bases of the junction unmatched. There are 17 residues in the CDR3. Germline V gene lookup returns CDR1 SGDLS and CDR2 YYNGEE. CDR3 sequence reads: CASSPRLGREDTDTQYF. As DNA, the CDR3 is TGTGCCAGCAGCCCCCGCCTAGGGCGGGAGGACACAGATACGCAGTATTTT.

The CDR3, as DNA: TGTGCCATCAGTGGGGACTATTCCGGGGAGCAGTTCTTC. It codes for CAISGDYSGEQFF. The chain couples TRBV10-3 to TRBJ2-1, with 7 bases fitting TRBD2. The CDR3 contains 13 residues. The trim removed 4 bases at V and 10 bases at J, leaving 7 bases unmatched. The V gene's germline CDR1 is ENHRY and CDR2 SYGVKD.

V is TRBV7-9 and J is TRBJ2-7; D may be TRBD1 (5 bases). Germline CDR1 SEHNR, CDR2 FQNEAQ (reference sequence). The CDR3 is 16 residues long. V was cut by 2 bases and J by 0 bases, with 14 bases left in between. The CDR3 bases are TGTGCCAGCAGCTTACGGCAGGGCGTGAGCTCCTACGAGCAGTACTTC. Protein: CASSLRQGVSSYEQYF. The variable domain in full, completed from reference TRBV7-9 and TRBJ2-7, reads DTGVSQNPRHKITKRGQNVTFRCDPISEHNRLYWYRQTLGQGPEFLTYFQNEAQLEKSRLLSDRFSAERPKGSFSTLEIQRTEQGDSAMYLCASSLRQGVSSYEQYFGPGTRLTVT.

The rearrangement links TRBV21-1 to TRBJ1-3; TRBD1 is the table's D call, not checked against the DNA. TRBV21-1 is a pseudogene. The CDR3 is 16 residues long. CDR3 protein: CASSKTGSTTGNTIYF. The CDR3 DNA is TGTGCCAGCAGCAAGACAGGGAGCACTACTGGAAACACCATATATTTT.

The chain recombines TRBV7-9 with TRBJ2-7; D is unresolved. CDR1 and CDR2 from the germline V gene are SEHNR and FQNEAQ (reference sequence). Trimming took 0 bases from V and 2 from J, leaving 11 bases between them. The CDR3 totals 15 residues. CDR3 sequence reads: CASSLADRRTYEQYF. The CDR3 DNA reads as TGTGCCAGCAGCTTAGCCGATCGGCGGACCTACGAGCAGTACTTC.

The chain joins TRBV2 to TRBJ2-4, with D possibly TRBD1 on 5 matching bases. The length of the CDR3 is 16 residues. Per the germline V gene, CDR1 is SNHLY and CDR2 is FYNNEI. V was clipped by 4 bases and J by 4 bases, with 17 bases between them. CDR3 sequence reads: CASSVSWQGWKNIQYF. DNA of the CDR3: TGTGCCAGCAGTGTATCGTGGCAGGGATGGAAAAACATTCAGTACTTC.

This clone was detected only once. This rearrangement joins TRBV15 to TRBJ2-1; 13 bases fit TRBD2. This CDR3 spans 16 amino acids. The V segment lost 7 bases and the J segment 4 bases; nucleotides outside the gene matches: 7. Germline CDR1 LNHNV, CDR2 YYDKDF (reference sequence). The CDR3, as DNA: TGTGCCACCACACCTAGACTAGCGGGGGGTTACAATGAGCAGTTCTTC. Amino acid sequence: CATTPRLAGGYNEQFF.

J is TRBJ1-2 and V is TRBV5-6; 7 bases are shared with TRBD1. CDR1 and CDR2 from the germline V gene are SGHDT and YYEEEE. V lost 2 bases to trimming and J lost 6 bases; unmatched junction nucleotides: 4. This CDR3 has 13 amino acids. The CDR3 nucleotides are TGTGCCAGCAGCTTATGGGACAGTGATGGCTACACCTTC. Amino acid sequence: CASSLWDSDGYTF.

The J gene is TRBJ1-2, the V gene TRBV19; D may be TRBD1 (5 bases). V lost 5 bases to trimming and J lost 8 bases, with 21 bases between them. The length of the CDR3 is 15 residues. The germline gives CDR1 LNHDA, CDR2 SQIVND (reference sequence). The CDR3 DNA reads TGTGCCAGTAGTGAATTCCAGGGTACAGGACCCGGCTACACCTTC. Its translation: CASSEFQGTGPGYTF. Together with reference TRBV19 and TRBJ1-2, the CDR3 gives the full variable domain: DGGITQSPKYLFRKEGQNVTLSCEQNLNHDAMYWYRQDPGQGLRLIYYSQIVNDFQKGDIAEGYSVSREKKESFPLTVTSAQKNPTAFYLCASSEFQGTGPGYTFGSGTRLTVV.

This rearrangement joins TRBV20-1 to TRBJ1-1, with 9 bases fitting TRBD1. With 6 bases clipped from V and 11 bases from J, the junction kept 4 bases outside the gene matches. CDR1 and CDR2 from the germline V gene are DFQATT and SNEGSKA (reference sequence). The CDR3 sequence is 10 residues long. This CDR3 is CSAPDRGAFF. The CDR3 DNA reads TGCAGTGCGCCGGACAGGGGTGCTTTCTTT.

The genes are TRBV6-5 and TRBJ2-2, with 7 bases matching TRBD1. CDR3 length: 15 amino acids. The V gene's germline CDR1 is MNHEY and CDR2 SVGAGI. The trim removed 6 bases at V and 7 bases at J, leaving 11 bases unmatched. The CDR3: CASRSTRGGVGELFF. The CDR3 DNA is TGTGCCAGCAGGAGCACTAGAGGGGGCGTCGGGGAGCTGTTTTTT.

The chain has TRBV11-2 and TRBJ1-3, with D unclear. Trimming pared 1 base from V and 2 bases from J, leaving 21 bases between. This CDR3 comprises 19 residues. Germline-derived CDR1 and CDR2 are SGHAT and FQNNGV. CDR3 bases: TGTGCCAGCAGCTTAGCCTACAACAAGGCGGGAAAGACTGGAAACACCATATATTTT. Its protein is CASSLAYNKAGKTGNTIYF.

The chain employs TRBV7-9 and TRBJ2-3; a weak D match, TRBD2 (6 bases). This CDR3 contains 16 residues. Germline CDR1 is SEHNR and CDR2 is FQNEAQ (reference sequence). Trimming removed 5 bases from V and 3 bases from J, with 18 bases in between. This CDR3 reads CASSAGTGLATDTQYF. CDR3 nucleotides: TGTGCCAGCAGCGCCGGGACGGGACTTGCTACAGATACGCAGTATTTT. The full variable domain, rest sourced from reference TRBV7-9 and TRBJ2-3, is DTGVSQNPRHKITKRGQNVTFRCDPISEHNRLYWYRQTLGQGPEFLTYFQNEAQLEKSRLLSDRFSAERPKGSFSTLEIQRTEQGDSAMYLCASSAGTGLATDTQYFGPGTRLTVL.

The V call is TRBV28, the J call TRBJ1-2; maybe TRBD1 (5 bases). This CDR3 spans 15 amino acids. Germline V gene sequence: CDR1 MDHEN, CDR2 SYDVKM. Trimming pared 8 bases from V and 8 bases from J, leaving 24 bases between. CDR3 nucleotide sequence: TGTGCCAGCGATCGGCGCGGGGGGTTCCCCTCCGGCTACACCTTC. Its protein is CASDRRGGFPSGYTF.

Only one count was recorded for this clone. This sequence joins TRBV15 and TRBJ2-1; the match to TRBD2 covers 10 bases. This CDR3 is 15 amino acids long. The V segment lost 1 base and the J segment 8 bases; nucleotides outside the gene matches: 5. In germline, CDR1 is LNHNV, CDR2 YYDKDF (reference sequence). The CDR3 DNA is TGTGCCACCAGCAGAGGGGCTAGCGGGAGCGATGAGCAGTTCTTC. Protein product: CATSRGASGSDEQFF.

This clone turned up a few times. This sequence joins TRBV15 and TRBJ1-2; D gene unclear. V was cut by 1 base and J by 7 bases, with 13 bases left in between. The CDR3 extends over 14 amino acids. CDR1 LNHNV and CDR2 YYDKDF come from the germline V gene (reference sequence). In DNA form, the CDR3 reads TGTGCCACCAGCAGAGTGGGCGCGTCGAGTGGCTACACCTTC. It codes for CATSRVGASSGYTF.